A selection of T cell receptor beta chains follows, all from one sample in a study of shared clonotypes between healthy human individuals. TCRdb's copy holds only in-frame clones and misses some; the assay was immunoSEQ multiplex PCR. Altogether about 1.5 million clones are present, 95% to 99% being singletons, with the ten largest covering around 0.45%. Sequenced sample: naive CD4+ T cells sorted from blood. The origin of the receptors is a man aged 25-45 years in good health. CDR3s leave out the opening cysteine and the closing phenylalanine or tryptophan. A row's size may be missing; if present it is once, few, many or a size class.

j_call: TRBJ1-2; cdr3_length: 12; clone_size: once; v_call: TRBV27; cdr3_aa: ASSFHRSNYGYT
j_call: TRBJ2-1; cdr3_length: 14; clone_size: -; v_call: TRBV9; cdr3_aa: ASSVVGTLSYNEQF
j_call: TRBJ1-5; cdr3_length: 11; clone_size: -; v_call: TRBV28; cdr3_aa: ASRLQSNQPQH
j_call: TRBJ1-2; cdr3_length: 11; clone_size: -; v_call: TRBV11-2; cdr3_aa: ASSYRQGNGYT
j_call: TRBJ2-7; cdr3_length: 16; clone_size: -; v_call: TRBV19; cdr3_aa: ASSGPSGLARVSYEQY
j_call: TRBJ1-4; cdr3_length: 13; clone_size: -; v_call: TRBV6-1; cdr3_aa: ASSDYGRRYEKLF
j_call: TRBJ2-7; cdr3_length: 11; clone_size: once; v_call: TRBV18; cdr3_aa: ASSPSLSYEQY
j_call: TRBJ2-1; cdr3_length: 16; clone_size: -; v_call: TRBV27; cdr3_aa: ASSPIVTSGRARNEQF
j_call: TRBJ1-3; cdr3_length: 15; clone_size: -; v_call: TRBV7-2; cdr3_aa: ASSLVGSRTSGNTIY
j_call: TRBJ1-5; cdr3_length: 19; clone_size: -; v_call: TRBV4-3; cdr3_aa: ASSQGRDPEGWSRGNQPQH
j_call: TRBJ2-5; cdr3_length: 11; clone_size: -; v_call: TRBV11-2; cdr3_aa: ASSGGLQETQY
j_call: TRBJ1-5; cdr3_length: 14; clone_size: -; v_call: TRBV19; cdr3_aa: ASKIGKDSRSQPQH
j_call: TRBJ2-5; cdr3_length: 11; clone_size: once; v_call: TRBV5-1; cdr3_aa: ASSGDRKETQY
j_call: TRBJ2-7; cdr3_length: 11; clone_size: -; v_call: TRBV6-1; cdr3_aa: ANSLGATYEQY
j_call: TRBJ2-7; cdr3_length: 13; clone_size: -; v_call: TRBV7-8; cdr3_aa: ASSLESGGSYEQY
j_call: TRBJ2-3; cdr3_length: 15; clone_size: once; v_call: TRBV9; cdr3_aa: ASSVGSRAGGPYTQY
j_call: TRBJ2-7; cdr3_length: 11; clone_size: -; v_call: TRBV10-1; cdr3_aa: ASSVQREGQQY
j_call: TRBJ2-5; cdr3_length: 12; clone_size: -; v_call: TRBV5-1; cdr3_aa: ASSPDRGWGTQY
j_call: TRBJ2-3; cdr3_length: 14; clone_size: -; v_call: TRBV5-5; cdr3_aa: ASSLRTGSYTDTQY
j_call: TRBJ2-3; cdr3_length: 12; clone_size: -; v_call: TRBV14; cdr3_aa: ASSHLTSDGTQY
j_call: TRBJ2-7; cdr3_length: 12; clone_size: -; v_call: TRBV7-6; cdr3_aa: ASSSTGTTYEQY
j_call: TRBJ2-3; cdr3_length: 12; clone_size: once; v_call: TRBV25-1; cdr3_aa: ASSRGTRADTQY
j_call: TRBJ2-7; cdr3_length: 13; clone_size: -; v_call: TRBV5-4; cdr3_aa: ASSSFGRDSYEQY
j_call: TRBJ2-7; cdr3_length: 12; clone_size: -; v_call: TRBV5-1; cdr3_aa: ASSLEGRAYEQY
j_call: TRBJ1-5; cdr3_length: 14; clone_size: -; v_call: TRBV2; cdr3_aa: ASSFGLRRLGQPQH
j_call: TRBJ1-1; cdr3_length: 12; clone_size: once; v_call: TRBV18; cdr3_aa: ASSRGQGETEAF
j_call: TRBJ1-2; cdr3_length: 10; clone_size: -; v_call: TRBV6-1; cdr3_aa: ASSGSNYGYT
j_call: TRBJ2-6; cdr3_length: 17; clone_size: once; v_call: TRBV9; cdr3_aa: ASSSSRGQGAAGANVLT
j_call: TRBJ2-3; cdr3_length: 17; clone_size: -; v_call: TRBV28; cdr3_aa: ASSSPIDTSGSGTDTQY